These 20 T cell receptor beta chains came from one sample sequenced in a study of T cells after yellow fever vaccination. TCRdb fed the 5' RACE reads into MiXCR, producing one record per CDR3 protein. The table includes 450,000 to 550,000 distinct CDR3 sequences, 20% to 25% detected once. Material: PBMCs, obtained about 20 days after the first yellow fever vaccination. These receptors all come from a man aged 18 to 29 who received the YFV17D yellow fever vaccine.

The chain is built from TRBV7-2 and TRBJ1-3, with D unresolved. The CDR3 is 12 residues long. The V gene's germline CDR1 is SGHTA and CDR2 FQGNSA. V lost 6 bases and J 4 bases, leaving 7 bases between the germline ends. As DNA, the CDR3 is TGTGCCAGCAGGCAGCCGGGAAACACCATATATTTT. It encodes CASRQPGNTIYF.

This clonotype was found many times. V and J are TRBV27 and TRBJ2-7; 11 bases align to TRBD1. Unmatched junction bases numbered 4, after V lost 6 bases and J lost 3 bases. The CDR3 spans 14 residues. The germline V gene has CDR1 MNHEY and CDR2 SMNVEV (reference sequence). The chain's CDR3 is CASSPGTGGYEQYF. DNA of the CDR3: TGTGCCAGCAGCCCCGGGACAGGGGGCTACGAGCAGTACTTC.

The V call is TRBV12-5, the J call TRBJ1-5; D is undetermined. The CDR3 runs to 14 residues. The germline V gene has CDR1 LGHNT and CDR2 FRNRAP. The V end was cut by 7 bases, the J end by 0 bases, with 10 bases between. The CDR3 region has the DNA TGTGCTAGTGAGGAGGAGGTTAGCAATCAGCCCCAGCATTTT. Amino acids: CASEEEVSNQPQHF.

The chain recombines TRBV7-2 with TRBJ2-2, with D perhaps matching TRBD2 (7 bases). This CDR3 comprises 16 residues. With 2 bases removed from V and 5 bases from J, the gap between germline ends came to 15 bases. Germline CDR1 is SGHTA and CDR2 is FQGNSA. CDR3 sequence: CASSLSRGADTGELFF. The CDR3 DNA reads TGTGCCAGCAGCTTATCCCGGGGGGCAGATACCGGGGAGCTGTTTTTT.

The chain employs TRBV5-1 and TRBJ2-7; no definite D call. The CDR3 runs 14 residues. In germline, CDR1 is SGHRS, CDR2 YFSETQ. Trimming removed 2 bases from V and 6 bases from J, with 15 bases in between. The CDR3 loop reads CASSFLTDGSEQYF. CDR3 bases: TGCGCCAGCAGCTTCCTTACGGACGGTTCCGAGCAGTACTTC.

The rearrangement links TRBV29-1 to TRBJ2-3; 7 bases fit TRBD2. This CDR3 is 18 amino acids long. The germline CDR1 and CDR2 sequences are SQVTM and ANQGSEA. The V segment lost 1 base and the J segment 6 bases; nucleotides outside the gene matches: 19. CDR3 sequence: CSVEVGGRTRAPHDTQYF. In nucleotides, the CDR3 is TGCAGCGTTGAAGTGGGGGGGAGGACTCGGGCCCCCCACGATACGCAGTATTTT.

The chain links TRBV9 to TRBJ2-3, with TRBD2 identical over 10 bases. This CDR3 region has 16 residues. V shed 0 bases and J 5 bases; nucleotides not matched to a gene: 6. In germline, CDR1 is SGDLS, CDR2 YYNGEE. CDR3: CASSVASGGAGDTQYF. Here the CDR3 DNA reads TGTGCCAGCAGCGTAGCCAGCGGGGGGGCGGGAGATACGCAGTATTTT. Complete variable domain (other parts from reference TRBV9 and TRBJ2-3): DSGVTQTPKHLITATGQRVTLRCSPRSGDLSVYWYQQSLDQGLQFLIQYYNGEERAKGNILERFSAQQFPDLHSELNLSSLELGDSALYFCASSVASGGAGDTQYFGPGTRLTVL.

J is TRBJ1-5 and V is TRBV6-2 or TRBV6-3, with D possibly TRBD1 on 6 matching bases. The germline V and J ends were trimmed by 2 bases and 5 bases, with 16 bases remaining between them. This CDR3 spans 16 amino acids. Germline values: CDR1 MNHEY, CDR2 SVGEGT. The CDR3 DNA follows: TGTGCCAGCAGTTACCGGATGGGGGGCGGTCATCAGCCCCAGCATTTT. This gives the protein CASSYRMGGGHQPQHF.

The chain carries TRBV5-1 and TRBJ2-3; 7 nucleotides align to TRBD1. The germline V gene has CDR1 SGHRS and CDR2 YFSETQ. The CDR3 covers 16 residues. V shed 2 bases and J 1 base; nucleotides not matched to a gene: 7. CDR3: CASSFLRTGGTDTQYF. The CDR3 region has the DNA TGCGCCAGCAGCTTTTTACGGACAGGCGGCACAGATACGCAGTATTTT.

The J gene is TRBJ2-1, the V gene TRBV12-3 or TRBV12-4, with 7 bases lining up with TRBD2. J lost 0 bases, V lost 5 bases, and 10 bases had no gene match. The CDR3 runs 17 residues. The CDR3 nucleotides read TGTGCCAGCAGTCCCCGGACTAGTACCGGCTCCTACAATGAGCAGTTCTTC. Amino acids: CASSPRTSTGSYNEQFF.

The rearrangement uses TRBV30 and TRBJ2-1; TRBD1 matches 7 bases. The germline CDR1 and CDR2 sequences are GTSNPN and SVGIG (reference sequence). This CDR3 comprises 13 residues. The trim removed 7 bases at V and 2 bases at J, leaving 5 bases unmatched. The CDR3 DNA is TGTGCCTTGCACAGGGGCCCCTACAATGAGCAGTTCTTC. Translating it yields CALHRGPYNEQFF. Together with reference TRBV30 and TRBJ2-1, the CDR3 gives the full variable domain: SQTIHQWPATLVQPVGSPLSLECTVEGTSNPNLYWYRQAAGRGLQLLFYSVGIGQISSEVPQNLSASRPQDRQFILSSKKLLLSDSGFYLCALHRGPYNEQFFGPGTRLTVL.

This clonotype has only a few counts. This chain uses TRBV7-9 with TRBJ2-5, with 7 bases identical to TRBD2. CDR3 size: 15 residues. Germline V gives CDR1 SEHNR, CDR2 FQNEAQ (reference sequence). With V trimmed by 4 bases and J by 2 bases, 7 bases remained unmatched. The chain's CDR3 is CASSSRGVLQETQYF. The CDR3 nucleotides are TGTGCCAGCAGCTCCCGGGGGGTACTACAAGAGACCCAGTACTTC.

This clonotype was detected a few times. The genes are TRBV6-2 or TRBV6-3 and TRBJ2-7; possibly TRBD1 or TRBD2 for D (5 bases each). The CDR3 is 13 residues long. Germline assignment: CDR1 MNHEY and CDR2 SVGEGT. V lost 2 bases to trimming and J lost 6 bases, with 11 bases between them. CDR3 DNA sequence: TGTGCCAGCAGTTACGGGAGCAGGGCCGAGCAGTACGTC. Its translation is CASSYGSRAEQYV.

This clonotype was seen a few times. The rearrangement uses TRBV30 and TRBJ2-1; possible D gene TRBD2, 7 bases. Trimming shortened V by 4 bases and J by 5 bases, and 12 bases separated the two germline ends. The CDR3 is 13 amino acids. Germline-derived CDR1 and CDR2 are GTSNPN and SVGIG (reference sequence). The CDR3, as DNA: TGTGCCTGGAACCCGGGGGGCCACAATGAGCAGTTCTTC. As protein: CAWNPGGHNEQFF.

The J gene is TRBJ2-3, the V gene TRBV5-1; TRBD1 or TRBD2 may be the D gene (5 bases each). Between the trimmed V and J ends, which lost 4 bases and 0 bases, there was a span of 24 bases. CDR1 is SGHRS and CDR2 is YFSETQ in the germline V gene. The CDR3 is 19 amino acids. The CDR3 here is CASSKEVGGPLASTDTQYF. DNA of the CDR3: TGCGCCAGCAGCAAAGAGGTTGGGGGACCCCTCGCAAGCACAGATACGCAGTATTTT.

This clonotype was observed a handful of times. The chain uses TRBV11-1 and TRBJ2-3, with TRBD2 matching 10 bases. J gave up 4 bases and V 5 bases, and 6 bases lay outside the gene matches. The CDR3 runs 15 residues. Germline CDR1 reads SGHAT; CDR2 reads FQDESV (reference sequence). As DNA, the CDR3 is TGTGCCAGCAGCCCGGCAGCGGGGGGGCCAGATACGCAGTATTTT. Residues: CASSPAAGGPDTQYF. Full variable domain (outside the CDR3, taken from reference TRBV11-1 and TRBJ2-3): EAEVAQSPRYKITEKSQAVAFWCDPISGHATLYWYRQILGQGPELLVQFQDESVVDDSQLPKDRFSAERLKGVDSTLKIQPAELGDSAMYLCASSPAAGGPDTQYFGPGTRLTVL.

The V gene is TRBV7-2, the J gene TRBJ2-7; 8 positions match TRBD2. Losses at the gene ends were 6 bases for V and 6 bases for J; bases not matched to a gene: 7. Germline V gives CDR1 SGHTA, CDR2 FQGNSA. The CDR3 sequence is 13 residues long. In nucleotides, the CDR3 is TGTGCCAGCAGAGTCGGGGGGGCTAGCGAGCAGTACTTC. As protein: CASRVGGASEQYF.

The chain combines TRBV20-1 with TRBJ2-7; TRBD2 might be the D (6 bases). V dropped 6 bases and J dropped 2 bases, with 26 bases sitting between them. There are 17 residues in the CDR3. CDR1 DFQATT and CDR2 SNEGSKA come from the germline V gene (reference sequence). The CDR3 DNA follows: TGCAGTGCCTACCCTACTCCCGGGACTGGGGAGCCCTACGAGCAGTACTTC. This sequence encodes CSAYPTPGTGEPYEQYF.

The chain links TRBV5-1 to TRBJ1-1; the D is unclear. The length of the CDR3 is 15 residues. Germline-derived CDR1 and CDR2 are SGHRS and YFSETQ. V dropped 0 bases and J dropped 3 bases, with 12 bases sitting between them. CDR3 amino acids: CASSLVGRLDTEAFF. In nucleotides, the CDR3 is TGCGCCAGCAGCTTGGTTGGAAGGTTGGACACTGAAGCTTTCTTT.

The chain uses TRBV5-5 and TRBJ1-2; D is ambiguous. Trimming removed 5 bases at V and 0 bases at J, with 8 bases between. This CDR3 spans 13 amino acids. Looked up from germline, CDR1 is SGHKS and CDR2 is YYEKEE (reference sequence). CDR3 in amino acids: CASRAIANYGYTF. DNA for the CDR3: TGTGCCAGCAGGGCGATAGCTAACTATGGCTACACCTTC.